These T cell receptor beta chains were read from a single sample in a study of blood T cell repertoires in COVID-19. Assay: immunoSEQ multiplex PCR; the TCRdb copy retains only in-frame clones and omits some. The repertoire holds 120,000 to 150,000 clones, with approximately 82% as singletons. Sequenced material: peripheral blood. Every receptor here comes from a woman aged 45-65 years in a cohort sampled during active or convalescent COVID-19. Both conserved end residues are part of each CDR3. The order of the fields is CDR3 DNA, CDR3 protein, J gene, V gene, D gene, clone size. D genes are given only for firm matches. Size is stated for part of the rows, as once, few or many counts, or as a class when the clone is expanded.

CDR3nt: TGTGCCAGCAGCTTTACTACAACCGCGCGGACCATATATTTT; CDR3aa: CASSFTTTARTIYF; j_gene: TRBJ1-3; v_gene: TRBV7-8; d_gene: NA; abundance: few
CDR3nt: TGTGCCACCAGCAGAGATGACTCGGACAGGACGGGGACTGAAGCTTTCTTT; CDR3aa: CATSRDDSDRTGTEAFF; j_gene: TRBJ1-1; v_gene: TRBV15; d_gene: TRBD1; abundance: NA
CDR3nt: TGCGCCAGCAGCTTGGACGCGTCTTCCGGTGGTGAGCAGTTCTTC; CDR3aa: CASSLDASSGGEQFF; j_gene: TRBJ2-1; v_gene: TRBV5-1; d_gene: NA; abundance: NA
CDR3nt: TGTGCCAGCAGCTCCGAGGTAGGGGGGACCGGGACTACCCCCTACGAGCAGTACTTC; CDR3aa: CASSSEVGGTGTTPYEQYF; j_gene: TRBJ2-7; v_gene: TRBV7-9; d_gene: NA; abundance: NA
CDR3nt: TGTGCCAGTAGCGGGACAGGGGCCTTACCGAGCTCTGGAAACACCATATATTTT; CDR3aa: CASSGTGALPSSGNTIYF; j_gene: TRBJ1-3; v_gene: TRBV19; d_gene: TRBD1; abundance: NA
CDR3nt: TGTGCCAGCAGCCGGACAGCAAATGAGCAGTTCTTC; CDR3aa: CASSRTANEQFF; j_gene: TRBJ2-1; v_gene: TRBV7-2; d_gene: NA; abundance: NA
CDR3nt: TGTGCCAGCAGTGCCTCGACAGGGAATAATGAAAAACTGTTTTTT; CDR3aa: CASSASTGNNEKLFF; j_gene: TRBJ1-4; v_gene: TRBV25-1; d_gene: TRBD1; abundance: NA
CDR3nt: TGTGCCAGCTCACCAGGCACAGAACAGCCCCAGCATTTT; CDR3aa: CASSPGTEQPQHF; j_gene: TRBJ1-5; v_gene: TRBV18; d_gene: NA; abundance: NA
CDR3nt: TGTGCCACCAGTGATTTGCGTTGGGACAGGGACTATGGCTACACCTTC; CDR3aa: CATSDLRWDRDYGYTF; j_gene: TRBJ1-2; v_gene: TRBV24-1; d_gene: TRBD1; abundance: NA
CDR3nt: TGTGCCAGCAGCCCGCCCCGGCCTAGCGGGGCAACTACGCAGTATTTT; CDR3aa: CASSPPRPSGATTQYF; j_gene: TRBJ2-3; v_gene: TRBV7-9; d_gene: TRBD2; abundance: NA
CDR3nt: TGTGCCAGCAGACAGGGAGTCGATTCACCCCTCCACTTT; CDR3aa: CASRQGVDSPLHF; j_gene: TRBJ1-6; v_gene: TRBV12-3/TRBV12-4; d_gene: NA; abundance: NA
CDR3nt: TGTGCCAGCAGTTATGTCGGAGGCCAGCCCCAGCATTTT; CDR3aa: CASSYVGGQPQHF; j_gene: TRBJ1-5; v_gene: TRBV6-5; d_gene: NA; abundance: NA
CDR3nt: TGCGCCAGCAGCCAAGAGGGGACAGGGAACACCGGAGCCTATGGCTACACCTTC; CDR3aa: CASSQEGTGNTGAYGYTF; j_gene: TRBJ1-2; v_gene: TRBV4-1; d_gene: TRBD1; abundance: NA
CDR3nt: TGCGCCAGCAGCCAAGTCGTCGAGGGCCAAGAGACCCAGTACTTC; CDR3aa: CASSQVVEGQETQYF; j_gene: TRBJ2-5; v_gene: TRBV4-1; d_gene: NA; abundance: NA
CDR3nt: TGTGCCAGCAGCCCCCAACTAGGGGGTGAGCAGTTCTTC; CDR3aa: CASSPQLGGEQFF; j_gene: TRBJ2-1; v_gene: TRBV7-2; d_gene: NA; abundance: NA
CDR3nt: TGTGCCAGCAGTCGGTCTGGGGCCAACGTCCTGACTTTC; CDR3aa: CASSRSGANVLTF; j_gene: TRBJ2-6; v_gene: TRBV12-3/TRBV12-4; d_gene: NA; abundance: NA
CDR3nt: TGTGCCAGCAGACCACCAGGGGACACCATATATTTT; CDR3aa: CASRPPGDTIYF; j_gene: TRBJ1-3; v_gene: TRBV12-3/TRBV12-4; d_gene: NA; abundance: NA
CDR3nt: TGTGCCAGCTCACCATCAAGGGGGTGGGGAGATACTGAAGCTTTCTTT; CDR3aa: CASSPSRGWGDTEAFF; j_gene: TRBJ1-1; v_gene: TRBV18; d_gene: NA; abundance: NA
CDR3nt: TGTGCCAGCAGCTTGGGCAGGGCTAGCTATGGCTACACCTTC; CDR3aa: CASSLGRASYGYTF; j_gene: TRBJ1-2; v_gene: TRBV5-6; d_gene: NA; abundance: NA
CDR3nt: TGTGCCAGCAGGACCTCGGCAGGTATCTATGGCTACACCTTC; CDR3aa: CASRTSAGIYGYTF; j_gene: TRBJ1-2; v_gene: TRBV6-5; d_gene: NA; abundance: NA
CDR3nt: TGTGCCAGCAGAGACGGCGGGCGTAGCTATGGCTACACCTTC; CDR3aa: CASRDGGRSYGYTF; j_gene: TRBJ1-2; v_gene: TRBV2; d_gene: NA; abundance: NA
CDR3nt: TGCAGCGGGGCCCTAGCGGGGGGGCCCAGCACCGGGGAGCTGTTTTTT; CDR3aa: CSGALAGGPSTGELFF; j_gene: TRBJ2-2; v_gene: TRBV29-1; d_gene: TRBD2; abundance: NA
CDR3nt: TGTGCCAGCAGCACAACAGGAAACTCTGGAAACACCATATATTTT; CDR3aa: CASSTTGNSGNTIYF; j_gene: TRBJ1-3; v_gene: TRBV7-9; d_gene: NA; abundance: NA
CDR3nt: TGTGCCAGCAGCTTAGCTCCGGTGGAGACCCAGTACTTC; CDR3aa: CASSLAPVETQYF; j_gene: TRBJ2-5; v_gene: TRBV7-8; d_gene: NA; abundance: once